This TCR beta chain stems from a study of Ad26.COV2.S vaccination and SARS-CoV-2 variants. At the level of the study: The donor belonged to the COV1001 Ad26.COV2.S trial arm. Ad26.COV2.S given intramuscularly, once or twice 56 days apart. Whole-study results and caveats: Breadth of non-spike TCRs did not differ between vaccinees and placebo recipients.

The CDR3 spans 17 residues. The V and J ends lost 5 bases and 5 bases, in that order; junction bases with no gene match: 11. Germline-derived CDR1 and CDR2 are SGHTA and FQGNSA. The method was immunoSEQ multiplex PCR; TCRdb's version includes in-frame clones alone and lacks a portion of them. This table has some 480,000 clones, roughly 87% appearing once. Treatment denoted: roughly 19 received Ad26.COV2.S at low or high dose, single or two shots; 5 received placebo; per-sample allocation not given. Sample collection was performed on day 63 after the first vaccine or placebo injection. This adult donor, from Boston, was 18-55 years old. About this clone itself: The antigen is unknown.

The sample consisted of peripheral blood, taken in a trial of Ad26.COV2.S vaccine versus placebo. The receptor comes from a person between 18 and 65 years old who received the Ad26.COV2.S COVID-19 vaccine or a placebo. The chain uses TRBV7-2 and TRBJ2-3; TRBD2 aligns across 12 bases. As DNA, the CDR3 is TGTGCCAGCAGCACAGGTCGACTAGCGGGAGCGGTAGATACGCAGTATTTT. It yields the protein CASSTGRLAGAVDTQYF. The full variable domain, rest sourced from reference TRBV7-2 and TRBJ2-3, is GAGVSQSPSNKVTEKGKDVELRCDPISGHTALYWYRQSLGQGLEFLIYFQGNSAPDKSGLPSDRFSAERTGGSVSTLTIQRTQQEDSAVYLCASSTGRLAGAVDTQYFGPGTRLTVL.